This T cell receptor (beta chain) came from a study of blood T cell repertoires in COVID-19. The ends were cut back, 2 bases at V and 6 bases at J, with 6 bases in the middle. Looked up from germline, CDR1 is SGHNT and CDR2 is YYREEE (reference sequence). This CDR3 region has 12 residues. The assay was immunoSEQ multiplex PCR, and TCRdb's table has in-frame clones only and misses some. The sample has 200,000 to 250,000 clones; 88% are singletons. Adults between about 18 and 95 years of age took part from 24 US areas. Recovered Cohort 3 donors showed two negative PCRs, clearance, or symptom resolution. This clone appeared once.

Sequencing was done on a sample of PBMCs or T cells enriched from blood (not recorded which). The chain combines TRBV5-4 with TRBJ2-1; D gene uncertain. This receptor was identified in a woman in her 30s who had recovered from COVID-19. The CDR3 nucleotides are TGTGCCAGCAGCTTACATCTCAATGAGCAGTTCTTC. It yields the protein CASSLHLNEQFF.